Listed below are T cell receptor beta chains from one sample, sequenced in a study of blood T cell repertoires in COVID-19. Only in-frame clones appear in the TCRdb table, and some are missing; sequencing was by immunoSEQ multiplex PCR. The profile covers some 200,000 clones, with about nine tenths appearing a single time and 2% to 2.5% taken by the ten largest. What was sequenced was PBMCs or T cells enriched from blood (not recorded which). The receptors stem from a woman in her 30s who had recovered from COVID-19. The CDR3 runs from the conserved cysteine through the conserved F or W. A D gene is named only where the DNA matches it firmly. Some rows have no size entry. The others give once, few or many, or a class for an expanded clone.

TGTGCCAGCAGTTACTACAGGGCCACCGGGGAGCTGTTTTTT CASSYYRATGELFF 14 TRBV6-5 . . TRBJ2-2
TGTGCCAGCAGTCGACGACTTACAAGTGTGGTATCCGAGCAGTACTTC CASSRRLTSVVSEQYF 16 TRBV6-6 . . TRBJ2-7
TGTGCCAGCAGCTTAGCATCCGGGACACGTGGAAACACCATATATTTT CASSLASGTRGNTIYF 16 TRBV7-2 . . TRBJ1-3
TGCAGTGCTGTCTCTAACTATGGCTACACCTTC CSAVSNYGYTF 11 TRBV20-1 . . TRBJ1-2
TGCAGTGCTAGTAAGCCTGGGAACACTGAAGCTTTCTTT CSASKPGNTEAFF 13 TRBV20-1 . . TRBJ1-1
TGTGCCAGCAGTCTCTCGTCGACAGGGAACACTGAAGCTTTCTTT CASSLSSTGNTEAFF 15 TRBV27 . once TRBJ1-1
TGTGCCAGCAGCGCCTGGACAGGGGAAAAACTGTTTTTT CASSAWTGEKLFF 13 TRBV5-4 TRBD1 . TRBJ1-4
TGTGCCACCAGCAGAGCCGACAGGGATTCTAATGAAAAACTGTTTTTT CATSRADRDSNEKLFF 16 TRBV15 TRBD1 . TRBJ1-4
TGTGCCAGCAGCCCCTTGGCGGGGGGAACCTACGAGCAGTACTTC CASSPLAGGTYEQYF 15 TRBV3-1/TRBV3-2 TRBD2 . TRBJ2-7
TGCGCCAGCAGCCAACCTGGACAGGGGACTTATGGCTACACCTTC CASSQPGQGTYGYTF 15 TRBV4-1 TRBD1 once TRBJ1-2
TGTGCCACACGTCTGGCTGCGGGAGGTTTCGATGAGCAGTTCTTC CATRLAAGGFDEQFF 15 TRBV7-9 TRBD2 . TRBJ2-1
TGTGCCTGGAGTTCGACGGGACAGGCAGAATTT CAWSSTGQAEF 11 TRBV30 TRBD1 once TRBJ1-4
TGTGCCAGCAGCTTAACGGCAGGGTGGGAGCAGTACTTC CASSLTAGWEQYF 13 TRBV7-3 . . TRBJ2-7
TGTGCCAGAAGCATCAACAGGGGACCCGGGGAGCTGTTTTTT CARSINRGPGELFF 14 TRBV5-3 TRBD1 . TRBJ2-2
TGTGCCAGTAGTAATTCCGGGACAGGGGGAATTTATGGCTACACCTTC CASSNSGTGGIYGYTF 16 TRBV19 TRBD1 . TRBJ1-2
TGTGCCAGCAGCCCCGGGGGGCCGGGGAATGAGCAGTTCTTC CASSPGGPGNEQFF 14 TRBV7-3 . once TRBJ2-1
TGTGCCAGCAGCCCCTACAACACTGAAGCTTTCTTT CASSPYNTEAFF 12 TRBV12-3/TRBV12-4 . once TRBJ1-1
TGTGCCAGCAGCCAAGTGCAGGGAACATATACTGAAGCTTTCTTT CASSQVQGTYTEAFF 15 TRBV4-2 . . TRBJ1-1
TGTGCCAGCAGCCCGACTACAGATACGCAGTATTTT CASSPTTDTQYF 12 TRBV5-6 . . TRBJ2-3
TGTGCCAGCTCACCTTCAGGGGGCTATGGCTACACCTTC CASSPSGGYGYTF 13 TRBV18 TRBD1 . TRBJ1-2
TGTGCCACAGGGACAGTGGGCAATTCACCCCTCCACTTT CATGTVGNSPLHF 13 TRBV19 TRBD1 . TRBJ1-6
TGTGCCAGCTCCCGGACTACCGTCCGGGATACGCAGTATTTT CASSRTTVRDTQYF 14 TRBV18 . few TRBJ2-3
TGTGCCAGCAGCCAAGTGGGGACTAGCGGGCAAAAGGAGCAGTTCTTC CASSQVGTSGQKEQFF 16 TRBV14 TRBD2 . TRBJ2-1
TGTGCCAGCAGCTTAAGCGGACAGACTTACAATGAGCAGTTCTTC CASSLSGQTYNEQFF 15 TRBV7-3 . . TRBJ2-1
TGTGCCAGCAGCCAAGGGACCCTCGGGGACAGGGGTGTCGATGAGCAGTTCTTC CASSQGTLGDRGVDEQFF 18 TRBV3-1/TRBV3-2 TRBD1 . TRBJ2-1
TGTGCCAGCAGTTACGGAGGGGCGGGACAAGAGACCCAGTACTTC CASSYGGAGQETQYF 15 TRBV6-5 . . TRBJ2-5
TGTGCCAGCAGTTCCTTAGCGGGATCTGGAGGTAATGAGCAGTTCTTC CASSSLAGSGGNEQFF 16 TRBV27 TRBD2 . TRBJ2-1
TGTGCCAGCAGCTTAGTTCCGGAGGAGACCCAGTACTTC CASSLVPEETQYF 13 TRBV7-3 . once TRBJ2-5
TGTGCCAGCAGCTTAAGAGGCGGGAGGTTAGGAGGGAGCACAGATACGCAGTATTTT CASSLRGGRLGGSTDTQYF 19 TRBV7-3 TRBD2 . TRBJ2-3
TGTGCCAGCAGCTCCGTGGGCAGGGCACAAGAAGCTTTCTTT CASSSVGRAQEAFF 14 TRBV7-9 . . TRBJ1-1
TGTGCCAGCAGCCCCGGACTAGCGGGGACTCAAGAGACCCAGTACTTC CASSPGLAGTQETQYF 16 TRBV3-1/TRBV3-2 TRBD2 once TRBJ2-5
TGCGCCAGCAGCCAAGCGCCGGCAGATACGCAGTATTTT CASSQAPADTQYF 13 TRBV4-1 . few TRBJ2-3
TGTGCCAGTAGTCTTGGAGGGATTTGGTCCCTTTATGGCTACACCTTC CASSLGGIWSLYGYTF 16 TRBV19 . . TRBJ1-2
TGCGCCAGCAGTCAACAGCGGATCGGGAACACTGAAGCTTTCTTT CASSQQRIGNTEAFF 15 TRBV4-3 . . TRBJ1-1
TGTGCCAGCAGCTCTCTACAGGGGGCAGGGGAGACCCAGTACTTC CASSSLQGAGETQYF 15 TRBV5-4 TRBD1 . TRBJ2-5
TGTGCCAGCAGCCGCACGGAGGGAAGGGCTGAAGCTTTCTTT CASSRTEGRAEAFF 14 TRBV7-8 . . TRBJ1-1
TGCAGTGCTAGTTCGGGGACAGGGGATTATAGCAATCAGCCCCAGCATTTT CSASSGTGDYSNQPQHF 17 TRBV20-1 TRBD1 . TRBJ1-5
TGTGCCAGCAGTAACACAGGGAGGGGGTTACATTTT CASSNTGRGLHF 12 TRBV27 . . TRBJ1-5
TGTGCCAGCAGTCAACGGACAGGGGTCGTCCACGAGCAGTACTTC CASSQRTGVVHEQYF 15 TRBV6-2/TRBV6-3 TRBD1 . TRBJ2-7
TGTGCCAGCAGCTTGATTAGCGGTGCCTACGAGCAGTACTTC CASSLISGAYEQYF 14 TRBV7-9 . . TRBJ2-7
TGCGCCAGCAGCCATCCCGGCGGTGGAGAGACGGGAGGGCCCGACGAGCAGTACTTC CASSHPGGGETGGPDEQYF 19 TRBV4-1 TRBD2 . TRBJ2-7
TGTGCCAGCAGCTTAGTCGGGGAGGGCTACACCTTC CASSLVGEGYTF 12 TRBV11-2 . . TRBJ1-2
TGTGCCAGCAGCTCCGGGACAATTCCCCAGCATTTT CASSSGTIPQHF 12 TRBV9 . . TRBJ1-5
TGTGCCAGCAGTCATAGCGGCAGCTCCTACAATGAGCAGTTCTTC CASSHSGSSYNEQFF 15 TRBV27 . once TRBJ2-1
TGTGCCAGCAGCTTAAGCGTGGGGCCAGGGGGCTTCTATGGCTACACCTTC CASSLSVGPGGFYGYTF 17 TRBV7-2 TRBD1 few TRBJ1-2
TGTGCCAGCAGTGGGTTGACAGGGGAGACTGGAAACACCATATATTTT CASSGLTGETGNTIYF 16 TRBV6-1 TRBD1 few TRBJ1-3
TGTGCCTGGAGTTTACAGGGGGCACCTGAAGCTTTCTTT CAWSLQGAPEAFF 13 TRBV30 TRBD1 few TRBJ1-1
TGTGCCTGGAGAAGGACCAGGGGAGCTTTCTTT CAWRRTRGAFF 11 TRBV30 . . TRBJ1-1
TGCGCCAGCAGCCCTTCCCGTCGAGGGAGGGACACTGAAGCTTTCTTT CASSPSRRGRDTEAFF 16 TRBV5-1 . . TRBJ1-1
TGTGCCAGCAGTTTGGGGGACTACACTGAAGCTTTCTTT CASSLGDYTEAFF 13 TRBV12-3/TRBV12-4 . . TRBJ1-1
TGTGCCAGCAGCTTCGATCGGACAGATAATTCACCCCTCCACTTT CASSFDRTDNSPLHF 15 TRBV7-2 . . TRBJ1-6
TGCGCCAGCCTACAGGGCAATGAGCAGTTCTTC CASLQGNEQFF 11 TRBV10-2 . . TRBJ2-1
TGTGCCAGCAGTCGACTAGCGGGGCGGTTCTTC CASSRLAGRFF 11 TRBV6-2/TRBV6-3 TRBD2 . TRBJ2-1
TGTGCCAGCAGTGCGGGACAGGGCTACAATGAGCAGTTCTTC CASSAGQGYNEQFF 14 TRBV2 TRBD1 . TRBJ2-1
TGTGCCAGTAGTCTATGGGCCAATTATGGCTACACCTTC CASSLWANYGYTF 13 TRBV19 . . TRBJ1-2
TGTGCCAGCAGCTTAGATGTTGAGGCTACGGCTTTCTTT CASSLDVEATAFF 13 TRBV7-2 . . TRBJ1-1
TGTGCCAGCAGGCCACCGGGCCTAGCGGGCTACAATGAGCAGTTCTTC CASRPPGLAGYNEQFF 16 TRBV28 TRBD2 . TRBJ2-1